The rows below give T cell receptor beta chains drawn from one sample of a study of blood T cells in healthy people across ages. TCRdb itself ran the 5' RACE reads through MiXCR, one entry per CDR3 protein. The sample includes roughly 830,000 distinct CDR3 sequences, around two thirds of them seen just once. Sequenced sample: blood. All receptors derive from a young man in good health. CDR3s include the opening cysteine and the closing phenylalanine or tryptophan. The D gene is left open where the match is weak. Clone size, where shown, is once, few, many, or a class for clones that have expanded.

V gene,D gene,clone size,J gene,CDR3 protein,CDR3 DNA
TRBV10-3,TRBD2,few,TRBJ2-3,CAIRGSGGSTDTQYF,TGTGCCATCAGGGGGAGCGGGGGTAGCACAGATACGCAGTATTTT
TRBV5-1,TRBD1,.,TRBJ2-1,CASSRPGQVSNEQFF,TGCGCCAGCAGCCGCCCGGGACAGGTTTCTAATGAGCAGTTCTTC
TRBV29-1,.,.,TRBJ1-1,CSVQYARPRGEAFF,TGCAGCGTTCAGTACGCCAGACCAAGGGGTGAAGCTTTCTTT
TRBV14,TRBD1,few,TRBJ2-1,CASSPWDRTREQFF,TGTGCCAGCAGCCCCTGGGACAGGACGCGTGAGCAGTTCTTC
TRBV20-1,.,.,TRBJ2-1,CSAGRSRASNEQFF,TGCAGTGCCGGGCGGAGCAGGGCGAGCAATGAGCAGTTCTTC
TRBV7-9,.,few,TRBJ2-5,CASSSKSSWEQYF,TGTGCCAGCAGCTCCAAATCCTCCTGGGAGCAGTACTTC
TRBV7-2,.,.,TRBJ2-7,CASSLSRGTAYEQYF,TGTGCCAGCAGCCTAAGCAGAGGTACGGCCTACGAGCAGTACTTC
TRBV15,.,once,TRBJ2-7,CATSPEPYLKYEQYF,TGTGCCACCAGCCCTGAGCCTTACCTAAAATACGAGCAGTACTTC
TRBV25-1,.,few,TRBJ1-6,CASSALQGEGSPLHF,TGTGCCAGCAGTGCGCTACAGGGTGAGGGTTCACCCCTCCACTTT
TRBV9,.,.,TRBJ1-4,CASSVASGGEKLFF,TGTGCCAGCAGCGTAGCATCCGGAGGTGAAAAACTGTTTTTT
TRBV7-2,TRBD1,.,TRBJ2-4,CASSLRQGASKNIQYF,TGTGCCAGCAGCCTACGACAGGGGGCGTCAAAAAACATTCAGTACTTC
TRBV4-3,.,.,TRBJ2-5,CASSRTSEGWETQYF,TGCGCCAGCAGCCGGACCTCCGAAGGTTGGGAGACCCAGTACTTC
TRBV6-5,TRBD2,.,TRBJ2-5,CASSYAGGTQETQYF,TGTGCCAGCAGTTATGCGGGGGGGACACAGGAGACCCAGTACTTC
TRBV28,.,few,TRBJ1-2,CASSAHGGRYGYTF,TGTGCCAGCAGTGCCCACGGGGGCAGGTATGGCTACACCTTC
TRBV20-1,TRBD2,many,TRBJ2-1,CSASPASGGANEQFF,TGCAGTGCTAGCCCGGCTAGCGGGGGGGCAAATGAGCAGTTCTTC
TRBV29-1,.,few,TRBJ1-1,CSVEADRTEAFF,TGCAGCGTTGAGGCTGATAGGACTGAAGCTTTCTTT
TRBV2,TRBD1,.,TRBJ2-3,CASSVLRTGDYVSTDTQYF,TGTGCCAGCAGTGTGTTGCGGACAGGGGACTACGTTAGCACAGATACGCAGTATTTT
TRBV6-2/TRBV6-3,TRBD1,.,TRBJ2-6,CATWDSRFSGANVLTF,TGTGCCACTTGGGACAGCCGCTTCTCTGGGGCCAACGTCCTGACTTTC
TRBV5-1,TRBD1,.,TRBJ2-4,CASSSRQGTENIQYF,TGCGCCAGCAGCTCTAGACAGGGAACAGAAAACATTCAGTACTTC
TRBV10-3,TRBD1,.,TRBJ2-7,CAIRTGVGYEQYF,TGTGCCATCAGGACAGGGGTAGGTTACGAGCAGTACTTC
TRBV3-1,.,few,TRBJ1-2,CASSQVDRTNYGYTF,TGTGCCAGCAGCCAAGTCGACAGGACCAACTATGGCTACACCTTC
TRBV11-2,TRBD1,.,TRBJ2-4,CASSTGTGSIQYF,TGTGCCAGCAGCACCGGGACAGGGAGCATTCAGTACTTC
TRBV20-1,TRBD1,.,TRBJ1-4,CSARLGGAGEKLFF,TGCAGTGCTAGATTAGGGGGCGCGGGTGAAAAACTGTTTTTT
TRBV5-1,.,.,TRBJ2-5,CASSLLWQQETQYF,TGCGCCAGCAGCTTGCTTTGGCAGCAAGAGACCCAGTACTTC
TRBV20-1,.,.,TRBJ2-1,CAPGSSYNEQFF,TGCGCCCCAGGTAGCTCCTACAATGAGCAGTTCTTC
TRBV5-4,TRBD1,.,TRBJ2-5,CASTRGQGIETQYF,TGTGCCAGCACCAGGGGACAGGGCATCGAGACCCAGTACTTC
TRBV9,.,.,TRBJ2-3,CASSASETTDTQYF,TGTGCCAGCAGCGCTAGCGAGACAACAGATACGCAGTATTTT
TRBV5-1,.,.,TRBJ2-5,CASSPRSGETQYF,TGCGCCAGCAGCCCAAGGTCTGGAGAGACCCAGTACTTC
TRBV4-3,.,.,TRBJ1-4,CASSHGESVTNEKLFF,TGCGCCAGCAGCCACGGGGAGTCCGTAACTAATGAAAAACTGTTTTTT
TRBV10-3,TRBD1,once,TRBJ1-5,CAIQAQGGNDQPQHF,TGTGCCATCCAGGCTCAGGGGGGGAACGATCAGCCCCAGCATTTT
TRBV6-5,.,.,TRBJ2-7,CASSYSTTTASRGEQYF,TGTGCCAGCAGTTACTCAACCACGACAGCATCCCGGGGGGAGCAGTACTTC
TRBV21-1,.,.,TRBJ2-7,CASGRRGYEQYF,TGTGCCAGCGGGCGGAGAGGTTACGAGCAGTACTTC
TRBV7-9,TRBD2,.,TRBJ2-1,CASRGGADPLLGREQFF,TGTGCCAGCAGGGGAGGGGCAGACCCTTTACTAGGGCGGGAGCAGTTCTTC
TRBV12-3/TRBV12-4,TRBD2,.,TRBJ2-3,CASSSSGGYDTQYF,TGTGCCAGCAGTTCGAGCGGGGGTTACGATACGCAGTATTTT
TRBV4-2,.,.,TRBJ2-2,CASSQGTNERPTGELFF,TGTGCCAGCAGCCAAGGGACGAATGAAAGACCCACCGGGGAGCTGTTTTTT
TRBV4-3,TRBD1,.,TRBJ2-7,CASSQDFAAGGFYEQYF,TGCGCCAGCAGCCAAGATTTTGCGGCAGGGGGCTTCTACGAGCAGTACTTC
TRBV5-1,TRBD1,few,TRBJ2-7,CASSLQGGDYEQYF,TGTGCCAGCAGCCTACAGGGGGGAGACTACGAGCAGTACTTC
TRBV6-2/TRBV6-3,.,.,TRBJ1-2,CASSYSGGDGYTF,TGTGCCAGCAGTTACAGCGGGGGAGATGGCTACACCTTC
TRBV3-1,.,.,TRBJ2-1,CATGVYNEQFF,TGTGCCACGGGAGTCTACAATGAGCAGTTCTTC
TRBV14,.,.,TRBJ1-2,CASSQNVVDGYTF,TGTGCCAGCAGCCAAAACGTGGTGGATGGCTACACCTTC
TRBV7-2,.,once,TRBJ2-1,CASSQYIDNEQFF,TGTGCCAGCAGCCAATACATCGACAATGAGCAGTTCTTC
TRBV7-3,TRBD2,few,TRBJ2-1,CASSSGGSGGVLGNEQFF,TGTGCCAGCAGCTCGGGAGGTAGCGGGGGCGTTCTCGGCAATGAGCAGTTCTTC
TRBV4-3,TRBD2,.,TRBJ2-5,CASSQEGLAGGDEQYF,TGCGCCAGCAGCCAAGAGGGACTAGCGGGGGGGGATGAGCAGTACTTC
TRBV29-1,.,few,TRBJ2-5,CSVETWKGETQYF,TGCAGCGTTGAAACCTGGAAGGGGGAGACCCAGTACTTC
TRBV6-7,TRBD1,once,TRBJ1-5,CASSRGGDHSNQPQHF,TGTGCCAGCAGTAGAGGGGGCGACCATAGCAATCAGCCCCAGCATTTT
TRBV2,.,.,TRBJ2-1,CASSIGQVYYNEQFF,TGTGCCAGCAGTATAGGCCAGGTGTACTACAATGAGCAGTTCTTC
TRBV3-1,TRBD1,.,TRBJ2-7,CASSEAGTGGLYEQYF,TGTGCCAGCAGCGAAGCAGGGACAGGGGGTCTCTACGAGCAGTACTTC
TRBV28,.,few,TRBJ2-5,CASSKDGETQYF,TGTGCCAGCAGTAAGGACGGGGAGACCCAGTACTTC
TRBV9,.,.,TRBJ2-4,CASSVSQDGKNIQYF,TGTGCCAGCAGCGTAAGCCAGGACGGTAAAAACATTCAGTACTTC
TRBV24-1,.,.,TRBJ1-2,CATSDFDQEYGYTF,TGTGCCACCAGTGATTTCGATCAGGAATATGGCTACACCTTC
TRBV7-2,.,.,TRBJ2-1,CASSPRLLVGEQFF,TGTGCCAGCAGCCCCCGGTTGCTAGTCGGCGAGCAGTTCTTC
TRBV29-1,.,.,TRBJ1-5,CSVEPSTDTQHF,TGCAGCGTTGAACCTAGCACAGATACGCAGCATTTT
TRBV6-2/TRBV6-3,.,.,TRBJ2-1,CASVRYNEQFF,TGTGCCAGCGTCAGGTACAATGAGCAGTTCTTC
TRBV9,TRBD1,.,TRBJ2-7,CASSARDRAYEQYF,TGTGCCAGCAGCGCCCGGGACAGGGCCTACGAGCAGTACTTC
TRBV27,.,.,TRBJ1-5,CASSLSGTPSNQPQHF,TGTGCCAGCAGTTTATCTGGCACTCCTAGCAATCAGCCCCAGCATTTT
TRBV7-2,.,few,TRBJ2-5,CASSPPGAQETQYF,TGTGCCAGCAGCCCCCCCGGGGCCCAAGAGACCCAGTACTTC
TRBV4-3,.,.,TRBJ1-5,CASSQEVGNQPQHF,TGCGCCAGCAGCCAAGAGGTTGGGAATCAGCCCCAGCATTTT